One sample yielded the 12 T cell receptor beta chains listed below, sequenced in a study of OX40 agonist ivuxolimab in advanced cancers. Receptor amplification or capture employed the immunoSEQ multiplex PCR assay. Drawn from immuneACCESS, this table holds only the in-frame rearrangements with V and J called that TCRdb kept. Clones are partly lost; checked studies trace under half to an unresolved V gene and leave the rest unexplained. The sample has roughly 56,000 clones on record, about 83% of them singletons. 2.6% of the sample is held by the ten biggest clonotypes. The material was CD4+ or CD8+ T cells sorted from blood, obtained in a trial of the OX40 agonist ivuxolimab. The receptor source for this set is an adult with an advanced solid tumor such as melanoma, head and neck, liver or kidney cancer.

The chain has TRBV7-3 and TRBJ2-2, with D maybe TRBD1 (6 bases). V was cut by 5 bases and J by 2 bases, with 21 bases left in between. This CDR3 spans 18 amino acids. Germline lookup yields CDR1 SGHTA and CDR2 FQGTGA. CDR3 DNA sequence: TGTGCCAGCAGCGAAACACCGGGACACAGACCAAACACCGGGGAGCTGTTTTTT. This gives the protein CASSETPGHRPNTGELFF.

This clone was found once. This chain joins TRBV27 and TRBJ2-1; D ambiguous. Germline lookup yields CDR1 MNHEY and CDR2 SMNVEV (reference sequence). Trimming left V 3 bases short and J 3 bases short, with 6 bases between. This CDR3 is 13 amino acids long. In nucleotides, the CDR3 is TGTGCCAGCAGTTTCAAAATCTACAATGAGCAGTTCTTC. It specifies CASSFKIYNEQFF.

Remarks on this clone: Different DNA sequences within this sample yield the same CDR3. V gene TRBV7-2 combines with J gene TRBJ1-1; D remains ambiguous. Looked up from germline, CDR1 is SGHTA and CDR2 is FQGNSA. V lost 3 bases and J 1 base, leaving 6 bases between the germline ends. CDR3 length: 13 amino acids. The CDR3 loop reads CASSFRGNTEAFF. The DNA of the CDR3 is TGTGCCAGCAGCTTCCGGGGGAACACTGAAGCTTTCTTT.

This clone was detected once. The V call is TRBV5-4, the J call TRBJ1-1; TRBD1 matches at 11 bases. The junction had 6 bases not matched to a gene; V was cut back by 5 bases and J by 6 bases. The CDR3 is 14 residues long. Per germline, CDR1 SGHNT and CDR2 YYREEE (reference sequence). CDR3 DNA sequence: TGTGCCAGCAGGCGGACAGGGGGCGGGTCTGAAGCTTTCTTT. It is translated as CASRRTGGGSEAFF.

This clone was counted once. The DNA for the CDR3 is TGTGCCAGCAGTGGCCGGGACAGGTTGCAAGAGACCCAGTACTTC. Translation: CASSGRDRLQETQYF. V and J are TRBV6-5 and TRBJ2-5; TRBD1 agrees at 8 bases. The germline gives CDR1 MNHEY, CDR2 SVGAGI. V gave up 5 bases and J gave up 2 bases; unmatched junction bases: 7. The CDR3 sequence is 15 residues long.

Only a few counts were recorded for this clone. The CDR3 loop reads CASSVAMGGGLDTQYF. CDR3 nucleotide sequence: TGTGCCAGCAGCGTAGCTATGGGGGGCGGATTAGATACGCAGTATTTT. The rearrangement joins TRBV9 to TRBJ2-3; D may be TRBD1 or TRBD2 (6 bases each). The V gene lost 0 bases and the J gene lost 5 bases, with 16 bases spanning the gap. Germline V CDR1 and CDR2: SGDLS, YYNGEE. The length of the CDR3 is 16 residues.

V and J are TRBV7-9 and TRBJ1-5, with D maybe TRBD1 (5 bases). The CDR3 contains 13 residues. V lost 5 bases to trimming and J lost 4 bases, with 9 bases between them. Germline V lookup: CDR1 SEHNR, CDR2 FQNEAQ (reference sequence). For the CDR3, the DNA is TGTGCCAGCAGCCGGGACGAAAATCAGCCCCAGCATTTT. Residues: CASSRDENQPQHF.

The V gene is TRBV7-9, the J gene TRBJ1-1; D unresolved. Germline V gene data show CDR1 as SEHNR and CDR2 as FQNEAQ (reference sequence). The CDR3 extends over 13 amino acids. V was pared by 3 bases and J by 5 bases, with 10 bases between. CDR3 protein: CASSFRAGTEAFF. The CDR3 bases are TGTGCCAGCAGCTTTCGTGCGGGGACTGAAGCTTTCTTT.

CDR3 sequence reads: CASRGNYGYTF. CDR3 nucleotides: TGTGCCAGCAGGGGAAACTATGGCTACACCTTC. This sequence joins TRBV28 and TRBJ1-2; D not resolved. The CDR3 loop spans 11 amino acids. CDR1 MDHEN and CDR2 SYDVKM come from the germline V gene. Trimming removed 6 bases from V and 2 bases from J, with 4 bases in between.

This chain links TRBV28 with TRBJ2-5, with 8 bases lining up with TRBD2. V was clipped by 4 bases and J by 2 bases; unmatched bases: 3. Germline V gene lookup returns CDR1 MDHEN and CDR2 SYDVKM. The CDR3 covers 14 residues. CDR3 protein: CASSYGGGQETQYF. CDR3 nucleotide sequence: TGTGCCAGCAGTTACGGGGGGGGGCAAGAGACCCAGTACTTC.

This clone appeared a single time. At one of its ends the junction is not consistent with the germline gene, which may arise from a read error. This rearrangement joins TRBV10-3 to TRBJ1-6; TRBD1 matches at 9 bases. The CDR3 length is 16 residues. CDR1 and CDR2 from the germline V gene are ENHRY and SYGVKD. CDR3 protein: CAISESTGGLNSSLHF. The CDR3 DNA reads as TGTGCCATCAGTGAGTCCACAGGGGGCCTAAATTCATCCCTCCACTTT.

The chain couples TRBV28 to TRBJ2-5; D gene ambiguous. Germline CDR1 is MDHEN and CDR2 is SYDVKM. This CDR3 spans 16 amino acids. V was cut by 7 bases and J by 3 bases, with 21 bases left in between. In DNA form, the CDR3 reads TGTGCCAGCACTACCGGGTGGGAAGGGAATGAAGAGACCCAGTACTTC. It yields the protein CASTTGWEGNEETQYF.